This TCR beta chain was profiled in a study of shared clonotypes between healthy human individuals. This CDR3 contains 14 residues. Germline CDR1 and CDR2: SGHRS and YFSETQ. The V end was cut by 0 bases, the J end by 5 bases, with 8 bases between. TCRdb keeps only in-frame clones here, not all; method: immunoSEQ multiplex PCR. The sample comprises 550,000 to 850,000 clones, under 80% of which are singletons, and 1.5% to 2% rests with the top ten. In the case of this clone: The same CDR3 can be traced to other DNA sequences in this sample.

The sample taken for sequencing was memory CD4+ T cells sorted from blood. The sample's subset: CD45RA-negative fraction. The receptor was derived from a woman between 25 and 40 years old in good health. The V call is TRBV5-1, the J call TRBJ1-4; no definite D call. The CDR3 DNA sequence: TGCGCCAGCAGCTTGGACGGGATAAATGAAAAACTGTTTTTT. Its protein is CASSLDGINEKLFF.